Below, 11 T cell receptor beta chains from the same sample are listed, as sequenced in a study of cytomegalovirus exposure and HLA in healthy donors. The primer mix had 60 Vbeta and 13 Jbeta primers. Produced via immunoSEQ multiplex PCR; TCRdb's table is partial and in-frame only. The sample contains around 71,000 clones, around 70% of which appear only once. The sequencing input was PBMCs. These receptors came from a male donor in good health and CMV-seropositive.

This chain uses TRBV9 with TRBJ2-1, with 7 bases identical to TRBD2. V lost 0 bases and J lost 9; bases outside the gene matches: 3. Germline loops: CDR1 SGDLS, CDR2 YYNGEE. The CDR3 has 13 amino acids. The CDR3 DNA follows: TGTGCCAGCAGCGTAGAACTAGCGAGTGAGCAGTTCTTC. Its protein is CASSVELASEQFF.

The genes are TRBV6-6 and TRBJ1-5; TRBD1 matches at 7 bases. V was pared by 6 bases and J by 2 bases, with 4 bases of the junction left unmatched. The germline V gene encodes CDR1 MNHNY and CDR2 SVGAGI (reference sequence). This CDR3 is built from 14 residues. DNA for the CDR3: TGTGCCAGCAGCCACGGGACAGGCAATCAGCCCCAGCATTTT. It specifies CASSHGTGNQPQHF.

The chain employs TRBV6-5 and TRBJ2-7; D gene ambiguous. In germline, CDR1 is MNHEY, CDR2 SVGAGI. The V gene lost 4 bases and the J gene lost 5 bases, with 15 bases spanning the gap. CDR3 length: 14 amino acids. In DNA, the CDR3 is TGTGCCAGCAGTTTTGAGTCCACCTTGGACGAGCAGTACTTC. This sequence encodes CASSFESTLDEQYF.

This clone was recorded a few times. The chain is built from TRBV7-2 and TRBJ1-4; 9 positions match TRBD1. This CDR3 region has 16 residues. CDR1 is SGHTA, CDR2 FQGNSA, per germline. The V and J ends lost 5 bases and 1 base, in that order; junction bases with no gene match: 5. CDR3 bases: TGTGCCAGCAGCACAAGACAGGGGGGAACTAATGAAAAACTGTTTTTT. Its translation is CASSTRQGGTNEKLFF.

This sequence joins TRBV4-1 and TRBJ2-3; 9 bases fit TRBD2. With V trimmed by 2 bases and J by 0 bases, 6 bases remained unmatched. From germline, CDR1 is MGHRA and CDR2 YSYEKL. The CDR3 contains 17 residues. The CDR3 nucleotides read TGCGCCAGCAGCCAACTCAATAGCGGGAGAAGCACAGATACGCAGTATTTT. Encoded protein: CASSQLNSGRSTDTQYF.

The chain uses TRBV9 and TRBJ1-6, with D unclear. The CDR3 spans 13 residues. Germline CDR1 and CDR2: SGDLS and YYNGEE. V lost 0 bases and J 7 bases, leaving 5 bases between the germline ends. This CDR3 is CASSVAGNSPLHF. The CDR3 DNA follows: TGTGCCAGCAGCGTAGCCGGGAATTCACCCCTCCACTTT.

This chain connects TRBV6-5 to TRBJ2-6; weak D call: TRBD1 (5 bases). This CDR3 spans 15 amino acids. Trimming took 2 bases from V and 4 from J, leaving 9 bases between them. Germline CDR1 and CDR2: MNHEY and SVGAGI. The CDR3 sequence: CASSYLGAGANVLTF. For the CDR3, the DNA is TGTGCCAGCAGTTACCTAGGGGCCGGGGCCAACGTCCTGACTTTC.

Here the CDR3 DNA reads TGTGCCAGCAGTGAAGCTAGAAACTATGGCTACACCTTC. This encodes CASSEARNYGYTF. The chain recombines TRBV6-1 with TRBJ1-2; D not certain. V lost 0 bases and J lost 2, with 4 bases in between. The CDR3 has 13 residues. CDR1 MNHNS and CDR2 SASEGT come from the germline V gene.

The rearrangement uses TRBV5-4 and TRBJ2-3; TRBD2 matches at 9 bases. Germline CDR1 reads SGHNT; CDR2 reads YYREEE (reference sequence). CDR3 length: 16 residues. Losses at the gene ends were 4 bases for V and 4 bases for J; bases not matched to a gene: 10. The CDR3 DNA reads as TGTGCCAGCAGCCAAGCGGGGCTAGCGGGGTCAGATACGCAGTATTTT. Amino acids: CASSQAGLAGSDTQYF.

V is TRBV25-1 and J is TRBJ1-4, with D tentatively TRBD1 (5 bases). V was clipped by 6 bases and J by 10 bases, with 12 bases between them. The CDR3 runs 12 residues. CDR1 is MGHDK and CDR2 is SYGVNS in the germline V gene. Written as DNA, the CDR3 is TGTGCCAGCAGCTCAGGGTTGGGAAAACTGTTTTTT. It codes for CASSSGLGKLFF.

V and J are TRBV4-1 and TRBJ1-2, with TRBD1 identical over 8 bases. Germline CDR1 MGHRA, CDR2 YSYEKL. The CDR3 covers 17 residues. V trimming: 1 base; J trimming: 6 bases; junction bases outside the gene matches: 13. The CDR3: CASSQVMDRERRNGYTF. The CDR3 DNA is TGCGCCAGCAGCCAAGTTATGGACAGGGAACGTCGAAATGGCTACACCTTC.